Following are 20 T cell receptor beta chains from one sample sequenced in a study of cytomegalovirus exposure and HLA in healthy donors. With 60 Vbeta and 13 Jbeta primers, the PCR was carried out. The table came from immunoSEQ multiplex PCR; TCRdb's copy has only in-frame clones and leaves some out. The sample has about 130,000 clones; 80% are singletons. Sequences were obtained from PBMCs. These receptors originate from a man aged 30-40 years in good health and CMV-seronegative.

The J gene is TRBJ2-1, the V gene TRBV29-1; D ambiguous. The ends were cut back, 3 bases at V and 6 bases at J, with 9 bases in the middle. CDR3 length equals 12 residues. In germline, CDR1 is SQVTM, CDR2 ANQGSEA. CDR3 region: CSVERSSNEQFF. The CDR3 region has the DNA TGCAGCGTTGAGCGGAGTAGCAATGAGCAGTTCTTC.

The chain uses TRBV19 and TRBJ2-1, with 10 nucleotides matching TRBD2. The V and J ends lost 7 bases and 2 bases, in that order; junction bases with no gene match: 5. CDR3 size: 15 residues. Germline V gene data show CDR1 as LNHDA and CDR2 as SQIVND (reference sequence). The CDR3 coding sequence is TGTGCCAGTAATCCTAGCGGGGGTCCCTACAATGAGCAGTTCTTC. It is translated as CASNPSGGPYNEQFF.

The V call is TRBV9, the J call TRBJ2-2, with TRBD2 matching 11 bases. The CDR3 extends over 17 amino acids. Germline V gene lookup returns CDR1 SGDLS and CDR2 YYNGEE. Here the CDR3 reads CASGLAGQTKNTGELFF. CDR3 coding DNA: TGTGCATCCGGACTAGCGGGCCAAACGAAGAACACCGGGGAGCTGTTTTTT.

The V and J genes are TRBV4-3 and TRBJ1-2; D call uncertain. V lost 3 bases, J lost 4 bases, and 15 bases lay in between. The CDR3 is 15 amino acids. Per the germline V gene, CDR1 is LGHNA and CDR2 is YSLEER. Here the CDR3 reads CASSHDRGGRYGYTF. CDR3 coding DNA: TGCGCCAGCAGCCATGACCGCGGCGGTCGCTATGGCTACACCTTC.

V usage is TRBV6-6 and J usage is TRBJ1-4; perhaps TRBD1 as D (6 bases). V lost 6 bases to trimming and J lost 0 bases, with 14 bases between them. This CDR3 has 16 amino acids. Germline V gene lookup returns CDR1 MNHNY and CDR2 SVGAGI (reference sequence). The CDR3 sequence: CASRRRQAATNEKLFF. CDR3 coding DNA: TGTGCCAGCAGGCGCAGACAGGCCGCAACTAATGAAAAACTGTTTTTT.

The V gene is TRBV5-4, the J gene TRBJ1-4; 7 bases align to TRBD1. V was clipped by 2 bases and J by 3 bases; unmatched bases: 7. The germline V gene encodes CDR1 SGHNT and CDR2 YYREEE (reference sequence). The CDR3 is made up of 16 amino acids. This chain's CDR3 is CASSLGGGLANEKLFF. In nucleotides, the CDR3 is TGTGCCAGCAGCTTAGGGGGCGGCCTGGCTAATGAAAAACTGTTTTTT.

The chain links TRBV7-8 to TRBJ2-2; no clear D. Germline assignment: CDR1 SGHVS and CDR2 FQNEAQ. The CDR3 has 15 amino acids. The V end lost 1 base, the J end lost 2 bases, and 8 bases lay between the germline ends. The CDR3 spells CASSLGAVNTGELFF. Written as DNA, the CDR3 is TGTGCCAGCAGCTTAGGGGCAGTAAACACCGGGGAGCTGTTTTTT. The full variable domain, rest sourced from reference TRBV7-8 and TRBJ2-2, is GAGVSQSPRYKVAKRGQDVALRCDPISGHVSLFWYQQALGQGPEFLTYFQNEAQLDKSGLPSDRFFAERPEGSVSTLKIQRTQQEDSAVYLCASSLGAVNTGELFFGEGSRLTVL.

There are a few counts of this clone. The genes are TRBV6-1 and TRBJ1-5; 7 bases align to TRBD1. The CDR3 length is 13 residues. CDR1 MNHNS and CDR2 SASEGT come from the germline V gene. Losses at the gene ends were 6 bases for V and 6 bases for J; bases not matched to a gene: 5. CDR3 loop: CASRLTGSQPQHF. Written as DNA, the CDR3 is TGTGCCAGCAGGCTGACAGGGAGTCAGCCCCAGCATTTT.

V usage is TRBV5-1 and J usage is TRBJ2-7; 10 bases align to TRBD2. The CDR3 is 16 amino acids. The ends lost 4 bases at V and 0 bases at J; junction bases unmatched: 7. From germline, CDR1 is SGHRS and CDR2 YFSETQ. The CDR3 region is CASSPYGTSASYEQYF. DNA for the CDR3: TGCGCCAGCAGCCCGTACGGGACTAGCGCCTCCTACGAGCAGTACTTC.

This clone was seen just once. CDR3 nucleotide sequence: TGTGCCAGTAGTATCGGGGGGACTTCCAATCAGCCCCAGCATTTT. It specifies CASSIGGTSNQPQHF. This chain joins TRBV19 and TRBJ1-5, with a tentative D call TRBD1 (5 bases). The CDR3 totals 15 residues. The ends were cut back, 3 bases at V and 3 bases at J, with 12 bases in the middle. Germline loops: CDR1 LNHDA, CDR2 SQIVND (reference sequence).

V usage is TRBV4-1 and J usage is TRBJ1-2; possibly TRBD1 for D (5 bases). CDR1 and CDR2 from the germline V gene are MGHRA and YSYEKL. CDR3 length equals 10 residues. V was trimmed by 6 bases and J by 8 bases, leaving 7 bases between them. CDR3 sequence reads: CASRGEGYTF. The CDR3 DNA follows: TGCGCCAGCAGAGGGGAAGGCTACACCTTC.

This chain links TRBV6-1 with TRBJ2-7; the match to TRBD1 covers 9 bases. Germline CDR1 and CDR2: MNHNS and SASEGT. V was clipped by 8 bases and J by 7 bases; unmatched bases: 12. This CDR3 has 14 amino acids. CDR3 amino acids: CASLTGTGFFEQYF. CDR3 nucleotide sequence: TGTGCCAGCCTAACCGGGACAGGGTTTTTTGAGCAGTACTTC.

The chain joins TRBV6-6 to TRBJ2-7; the D is unclear. Germline CDR1 MNHNY, CDR2 SVGAGI (reference sequence). This CDR3 contains 15 residues. V lost 7 bases to trimming and J lost 0 bases, with 16 bases between them. Here the CDR3 DNA reads TGTGCCAGCAACACCAGAGAGCGTCGCTCCTACGAGCAGTACTTC. This sequence encodes CASNTRERRSYEQYF.

The rearrangement uses TRBV5-4 and TRBJ2-2; tentatively, D is TRBD1 (6 bases). From germline, CDR1 is SGHNT and CDR2 YYREEE (reference sequence). The ends were cut back, 1 base at V and 3 bases at J, with 7 bases in the middle. The CDR3 sequence is 14 residues long. CDR3 coding DNA: TGTGCCAGCAGCTTGCAGGGGTACACCGGGGAGCTGTTTTTT. The encoded protein is CASSLQGYTGELFF.

CDR3 sequence reads: CASASYSYNEQFF. CDR3 sequence (DNA): TGTGCCAGCGCGAGCTACTCCTACAATGAGCAGTTCTTC. The rearrangement uses TRBV2 and TRBJ2-1; D not resolved. V lost 8 bases and J 0 bases, leaving 8 bases between the germline ends. The germline gives CDR1 SNHLY, CDR2 FYNNEI. CDR3 length: 13 amino acids.

J is TRBJ2-1 and V is TRBV4-3, with 9 bases fitting TRBD2. CDR3 length: 14 amino acids. Looked up from germline, CDR1 is LGHNA and CDR2 is YSLEER. The trim removed 4 bases at V and 9 bases at J, leaving 7 bases unmatched. CDR3 sequence (DNA): TGCGCCAGCAGCCTAGCGGGAGCCCTAGTTGAGCAGTTCTTC. Residues: CASSLAGALVEQFF.

V and J are TRBV7-2 and TRBJ2-7; 8 bases match TRBD2. Germline V CDR1 and CDR2: SGHTA, FQGNSA. This CDR3 is built from 16 residues. V gave up 2 bases and J gave up 5 bases; unmatched junction bases: 11. CDR3 nucleotide sequence: TGTGCCAGCAGCTTAATCTTGTCCGCGGGAGGCGACGAGCAGTACTTC. It translates to CASSLILSAGGDEQYF.

This clone has a single count. The chain has TRBV28 and TRBJ2-1; 10 positions agree with TRBD1. The germline CDR1 and CDR2 sequences are MDHEN and SYDVKM. This CDR3 has 15 amino acids. Trimming cost V 4 bases and J 8 bases; bases outside gene matches: 8. The CDR3 DNA is TGTGCCAGCAGTTCCTTCGGGACAGGGGTTGATGAGCAGTTCTTC. Encoded protein: CASSSFGTGVDEQFF.

The rearrangement links TRBV6-6 to TRBJ1-1; tentatively, D is TRBD1 (5 bases). This CDR3 comprises 15 residues. V lost 5 bases to trimming and J lost 4 bases, with 17 bases between them. Germline V gene sequence: CDR1 MNHNY, CDR2 SVGAGI (reference sequence). In nucleotides, the CDR3 is TGTGCCAGCAGTGCGACGGACCGGGGGGGCACTGAAGCTTTCTTT. Amino acids: CASSATDRGGTEAFF.

The chain carries TRBV7-3 and TRBJ2-5; TRBD2 agrees at 7 bases. The CDR3 is made up of 15 amino acids. The J segment lost 2 bases and the V segment lost 5 bases, leaving 8 bases of the junction unmatched. From germline, CDR1 is SGHTA and CDR2 FQGTGA. The DNA for the CDR3 is TGTGCCAGCAGCCCGACTAGCAGGGCTCAAGAGACCCAGTACTTC. Translation gives CASSPTSRAQETQYF.